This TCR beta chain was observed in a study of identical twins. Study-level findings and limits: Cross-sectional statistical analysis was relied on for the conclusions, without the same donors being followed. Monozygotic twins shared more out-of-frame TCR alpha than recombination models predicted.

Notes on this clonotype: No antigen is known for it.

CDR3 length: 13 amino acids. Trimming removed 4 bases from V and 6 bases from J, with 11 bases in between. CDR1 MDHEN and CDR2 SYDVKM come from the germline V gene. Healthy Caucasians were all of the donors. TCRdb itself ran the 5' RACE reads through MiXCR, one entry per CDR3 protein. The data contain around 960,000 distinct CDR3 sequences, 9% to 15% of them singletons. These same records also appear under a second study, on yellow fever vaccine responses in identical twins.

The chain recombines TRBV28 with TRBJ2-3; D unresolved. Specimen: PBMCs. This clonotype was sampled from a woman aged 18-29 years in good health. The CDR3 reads CASSSPPVDTQYF. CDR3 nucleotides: TGTGCCAGCAGTTCGCCTCCGGTGGATACGCAGTATTTT. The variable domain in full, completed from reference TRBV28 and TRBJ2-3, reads DVKVTQSSRYLVKRTGEKVFLECVQDMDHENMFWYRQDPGLGLRLIYFSYDVKMKEKGDIPEGYSVSREKKERFSLILESASTNQTSMYLCASSSPPVDTQYFGPGTRLTVL.